Below, 23 T cell receptor beta chains from the same sample are listed, as sequenced in a study of OX40 agonist ivuxolimab in advanced cancers. Library method: the immunoSEQ multiplex PCR assay. TCRdb took over this immuneACCESS table, retaining in-frame rearrangements with V and J assigned. Such tables are incomplete; in checked studies, under half of the missing clones stem from an unresolved V gene, and the remainder is unexplained. The sample table lists some 40,000 clones, about nine tenths of them with a count of one. The ten largest make up around 15% of the sample. The source material was CD4+ or CD8+ T cells sorted from blood, sampled in a trial of the OX40 agonist ivuxolimab. Source of these receptors: an adult with an advanced solid tumor such as melanoma, head and neck, liver or kidney cancer.

This chain uses TRBV27 with TRBJ2-7; 9 bases fit TRBD2. The length of the CDR3 is 15 residues. V was pared by 4 bases and J by 9 bases, with 13 bases of the junction left unmatched. CDR1 is MNHEY, CDR2 SMNVEV, per germline (reference sequence). In DNA, the CDR3 is TGTGCCAGCAGTTCCACAGCGGGAGGCCTCCACGGGCAGTACTTC. Translated: CASSSTAGGLHGQYF.

The rearrangement joins TRBV10-3 to TRBJ2-1, with a tentative D call TRBD1 (5 bases). The CDR3 has 13 residues. The V end was cut by 6 bases, the J end by 4 bases, with 10 bases between. Germline V lookup: CDR1 ENHRY, CDR2 SYGVKD. CDR3 in amino acids: CAISPDRYNEQFF. CDR3 DNA: TGTGCCATCAGCCCCGACAGATACAATGAGCAGTTCTTC.

The count of this clone is one. The chain combines TRBV29-1 with TRBJ2-7; TRBD1 or TRBD2 may be the D gene (6 bases each). V dropped 7 bases and J dropped 3 bases, with 19 bases sitting between them. CDR1 is SQVTM and CDR2 is ANQGSEA in the germline V gene. The length of the CDR3 is 14 residues. In DNA, the CDR3 is TGCAGCGGGGGGGACATCGGTGGTGACTACGAGCAGTACTTC. It codes for CSGGDIGGDYEQYF.

The CDR3 spells CSVDDPDGYTF. In DNA, the CDR3 is TGCAGCGTTGACGATCCTGATGGCTACACCTTC. The J gene is TRBJ1-2, the V gene TRBV29-1, with D uncertain. Trimming removed 3 bases from V and 6 bases from J, with 8 bases in between. This CDR3 contains 11 residues. CDR1 is SQVTM, CDR2 ANQGSEA, per germline.

The chain employs TRBV5-1 and TRBJ2-7; the match to TRBD2 covers 10 bases. Germline V gene data show CDR1 as SGHRS and CDR2 as YFSETQ. The CDR3 sequence is 15 residues long. The V and J ends lost 7 bases and 5 bases, in that order; junction bases with no gene match: 12. In DNA form, the CDR3 reads TGCGCCAGCCGAATTGGAGCGGGAGGGGGGAACGAGCAGTACTTC. Encoded protein: CASRIGAGGGNEQYF.

This chain uses TRBV13 with TRBJ2-7, with D possibly matching TRBD2 (5 bases). Germline-derived CDR1 and CDR2 are PRHDT and FYEKMQ (reference sequence). V lost 3 bases and J lost 2, with 8 bases in between. The length of the CDR3 is 13 residues. This chain's CDR3 is CASSLTMPYEQYF. The DNA of the CDR3 is TGTGCCAGCAGCTTGACTATGCCCTACGAGCAGTACTTC.

The chain uses TRBV7-2 and TRBJ2-7; TRBD1 agrees at 10 bases. The CDR3 length is 16 residues. The V segment lost 1 base and the J segment 7 bases; nucleotides outside the gene matches: 10. Looked up from germline, CDR1 is SGHTA and CDR2 is FQGNSA. The CDR3 reads CASSLDPGTGAWEQYF. The CDR3 bases are TGTGCCAGCAGCTTAGACCCCGGGACAGGGGCGTGGGAGCAGTACTTC.

The sample holds one count of this clone. V usage is TRBV13 and J usage is TRBJ2-7, with D possibly matching TRBD1 (5 bases). This CDR3 comprises 13 residues. The V gene lost 8 bases and the J gene lost 0 bases, with 11 bases spanning the gap. Germline-derived CDR1 and CDR2 are PRHDT and FYEKMQ (reference sequence). The CDR3 DNA sequence: TGTGCCAGCTCGGAAGGGGTCTCCTACGAGCAGTACTTC. Protein product: CASSEGVSYEQYF.

The gene calls are TRBV28 and TRBJ2-3, with D perhaps TRBD2 (6 bases). The CDR3 extends over 16 amino acids. Per the germline V gene, CDR1 is MDHEN and CDR2 is SYDVKM. The germline V and J ends were trimmed by 2 bases and 2 bases, with 14 bases remaining between them. In DNA, the CDR3 is TGTGCCAGCAGTTTAGAGGGTGGGAGGATCACAGATACGCAGTATTTT. The encoded protein is CASSLEGGRITDTQYF.

The chain couples TRBV11-1 to TRBJ1-2; the D is unclear. Germline V gives CDR1 SGHAT, CDR2 FQDESV (reference sequence). The V end lost 1 base, the J end lost 4 bases, and 13 bases lay between the germline ends. There are 15 residues in the CDR3. CDR3 amino acids: CASSLGERPLYGYTF. Here the CDR3 DNA reads TGTGCCAGCAGCTTAGGGGAGAGGCCCCTCTATGGCTACACCTTC.

V and J are TRBV4-2 and TRBJ2-7; D is undetermined. The CDR3 totals 15 residues. Per germline, CDR1 LGHNA and CDR2 YNFKEQ. V dropped 0 bases and J dropped 5 bases, with 14 bases sitting between them. DNA of the CDR3: TGTGCCAGCAGCCAAGACATTGGTTTTCGGGACGAGCAGTACTTC. It encodes CASSQDIGFRDEQYF.

In its sample, this clone was seen a few times. The chain employs TRBV27 and TRBJ2-7; the match to TRBD1 covers 9 bases. The CDR3 has 13 residues. Trimming cost V 6 bases and J 4 bases; bases outside gene matches: 4. Germline-derived CDR1 and CDR2 are MNHEY and SMNVEV (reference sequence). Here the CDR3 DNA reads TGTGCCAGCAGGCTACAGGGGGCGTACGAGCAGTACTTC. As protein: CASRLQGAYEQYF.

As regards this clone: Other DNA sequences in this specimen translate into the identical CDR3. The chain is built from TRBV6-1 and TRBJ2-1, with TRBD2 identical over 8 bases. Germline V CDR1 and CDR2: MNHNS, SASEGT. This CDR3 is built from 14 residues. Germline trimming cut 6 bases from V and 8 bases from J; bases unmatched to any gene: 9. The CDR3: CASSPTPGLDEQFF. CDR3 coding DNA: TGTGCCAGCAGCCCAACGCCGGGACTAGATGAGCAGTTCTTC.

The chain employs TRBV6-6 and TRBJ2-5; TRBD2 aligns across 8 bases. The J call is uncertain, as TRBJ2-7 better fits the DNA end. This CDR3 is 15 amino acids long. The V gene's germline CDR1 is MNHNY and CDR2 SVGAGI (reference sequence). CDR3 region: CASSYPREGLDEQYF. The CDR3 nucleotides are TGTGCCAGCAGTTACCCCCGGGAGGGCCTCGACGAGCAGTACTTC.

The rearrangement joins TRBV27 to TRBJ2-7, with D perhaps TRBD1 or TRBD2 (5 bases each). Germline loops: CDR1 MNHEY, CDR2 SMNVEV (reference sequence). The V gene lost 7 bases and the J gene lost 5 bases, with 18 bases spanning the gap. The CDR3 loop spans 14 amino acids. The CDR3 nucleotides are TGTGCCAGCACCTACCGGGACCCCGCAAACGAGCAGTACTTC. Its translation: CASTYRDPANEQYF.

The chain joins TRBV29-1 to TRBJ2-5; D remains unclear. Trimming stripped 5 bases from V and 4 bases from J, with 11 bases between. CDR1 and CDR2 from the germline V gene are SQVTM and ANQGSEA. The CDR3 consists of 12 residues. The CDR3 region has the DNA TGCAGCGTTAGTGATAGGGCAGAGACCCAGTACTTC. The encoded protein is CSVSDRAETQYF.

This chain joins TRBV28 and TRBJ2-1; 10 bases are a match to TRBD2. Germline values: CDR1 MDHEN, CDR2 SYDVKM. The CDR3 sequence is 19 residues long. V dropped 4 bases and J dropped 8; count of bases not matched to a gene: 20. The CDR3: CASSWTQGTEREGWYEQFF. The CDR3 DNA sequence: TGTGCCAGCAGTTGGACCCAGGGGACTGAGCGGGAGGGGTGGTATGAGCAGTTCTTC. Together with reference TRBV28 and TRBJ2-1, the CDR3 gives the full variable domain: DVKVTQSSRYLVKRTGEKVFLECVQDMDHENMFWYRQDPGLGLRLIYFSYDVKMKEKGDIPEGYSVSREKKERFSLILESASTNQTSMYLCASSWTQGTEREGWYEQFFGPGTRLTVL.

The chain combines TRBV10-3 with TRBJ2-7; D is possibly TRBD1 (6 bases). The germline V and J ends were trimmed by 3 bases and 7 bases, with 10 bases remaining between them. The CDR3 is 12 amino acids. CDR1 is ENHRY and CDR2 is SYGVKD in the germline V gene. In nucleotides, the CDR3 is TGTGCCATCAGTGACTACAGGGAAGAGCAGTACTTC. Its protein is CAISDYREEQYF.

This chain's CDR3 is CATTGGGDEKLFF. In nucleotides, the CDR3 is TGTGCCACCACGGGAGGGGGTGATGAAAAACTGTTTTTT. The chain combines TRBV25-1 with TRBJ1-4; D possibly corresponds to TRBD1 (6 bases). CDR3 length equals 13 residues. The V gene's germline CDR1 is MGHDK and CDR2 SYGVNS. V lost 10 bases and J 6 bases, leaving 15 bases between the germline ends. Combining the CDR3 with reference TRBV25-1 and TRBJ1-4 gives the whole variable domain EADIYQTPRYLVIGTGKKITLECSQTMGHDKMYWYQQDPGMELHLIHYSYGVNSTEKGDLSSESTVSRIRTEHFPLTLESARPSHTSQYLCATTGGGDEKLFFGSGTQLSVL.

This sequence joins TRBV6-5 and TRBJ2-5; TRBD2 matches at 9 bases. V was pared by 6 bases and J by 3 bases, with 8 bases of the junction left unmatched. Looked up from germline, CDR1 is MNHEY and CDR2 is SVGAGI. The CDR3 has 15 amino acids. DNA for the CDR3: TGTGCCAGCAGGATAGCGGGAGAGCGGGAAGAGACCCAGTACTTC. It encodes CASRIAGEREETQYF.

The chain links TRBV4-3 to TRBJ2-1, with 12 bases fitting TRBD2. Germline V lookup: CDR1 LGHNA, CDR2 YSLEER. The CDR3 is 21 amino acids. V trimming: 4 bases; J trimming: 0 bases; junction bases outside the gene matches: 16. CDR3 residues: CASSRMEGLAGPEVSYNEQFF. CDR3 nucleotide sequence: TGCGCCAGCAGCCGAATGGAAGGACTAGCGGGGCCAGAGGTCTCCTACAATGAGCAGTTCTTC.

The chain combines TRBV7-9 with TRBJ2-1; 10 nucleotides align to TRBD2. After removal of 1 base from V and 10 bases from J, the junction contained 4 bases not matched to a gene. Germline V gene data show CDR1 as SEHNR and CDR2 as FQNEAQ (reference sequence). This CDR3 spans 14 amino acids. CDR3 residues: CASSLGTSGKEQFF. The CDR3 nucleotides are TGTGCCAGCAGCTTAGGAACTAGCGGGAAAGAGCAGTTCTTC.

The chain joins TRBV4-1 to TRBJ1-4; D gene ambiguous. Per the germline V gene, CDR1 is MGHRA and CDR2 is YSYEKL. The CDR3 consists of 14 residues. Between the trimmed V and J ends, which lost 1 base and 2 bases, there was a span of 5 bases. CDR3 nucleotide sequence: TGCGCCAGCAGCCAAGCCGGGACTAATGAAAAACTGTTTTTT. Its protein product is CASSQAGTNEKLFF.